One sample yielded the 3 T cell receptor beta chains listed below, sequenced in a study of blood T cell repertoires in COVID-19. The table came from immunoSEQ multiplex PCR; TCRdb's copy has only in-frame clones and leaves some out. The sample contains about 270,000 clones, approximately 88% of which appear only once. Sequencing was done on a sample of peripheral blood. Receptors originate from a human donor with COVID-19, enrolled during active disease. The donor label of this sample is uncertain.

The chain couples TRBV6-6 to TRBJ2-7, with D perhaps matching TRBD1 (6 bases). The CDR3 contains 13 residues. Trimming left V 5 bases short and J 1 base short, with 9 bases between. Per germline, CDR1 MNHNY and CDR2 SVGAGI (reference sequence). As DNA, the CDR3 is TGTGCCAGCAGTCTCGGACAGTCCTACGAGCAGTACTTC. Translated, it gives CASSLGQSYEQYF.

The V and J genes are TRBV6-2 or TRBV6-3 and TRBJ1-3; tentative D call: TRBD1 (5 bases). Germline assignment: CDR1 MNHEY and CDR2 SVGEGT. This CDR3 has 15 residues. Trimming pared 5 bases from V and 0 bases from J, leaving 11 bases between. CDR3 loop: CASSLQVISGNTIYF. The CDR3 DNA reads as TGTGCCAGCAGTCTACAGGTGATCTCTGGAAACACCATATATTTT.

A single count supports this clone. The sample contains more than one DNA sequence encoding this CDR3. This sequence joins TRBV6-1 and TRBJ1-1; no clear D gene. With 3 bases removed from V and 4 bases from J, the gap between germline ends came to 9 bases. The CDR3 is made up of 13 amino acids. Germline lookup yields CDR1 MNHNS and CDR2 SASEGT. Here the CDR3 reads CASSEARRTEAFF. The DNA for the CDR3 is TGTGCCAGCAGTGAGGCGAGGCGCACTGAAGCTTTCTTT.